These 19 T cell receptor beta chains were all obtained from the same sample, sequenced in a study of CD8+CD57+ T cells in acquired aplastic anemia. The TCR beta profiling, which covered VDJ combination and CDR3 sequence, was carried out using genomic DNA as the template. One entry per CDR3 protein results from TCRdb running MiXCR on the reads. This table holds 200,000 or so distinct CDR3 sequences, less than 65% found once. Sequencing was performed on sorted CD4+, CD8+, or CD8+CD57+ T cells (not recorded which) from PBMCs. These receptors all stem from a human donor with severe aplastic anemia or a healthy control (not recorded which).

A note on this clonotype: This is likely a read error, given that the CDR3 carries no conserved phenylalanine or tryptophan at its end. The DNA is left out, because the CDR3 cannot be placed on it with certainty; the CDR3 is given as TCRdb lists it. The V gene is TRBV7-2, the J gene TRBJ1-1. The CDR3 sequence runs 11 residues, both termini included. The germline V gene encodes CDR1 SGHTA and CDR2 FQGNSA. The CDR3 reads CASSLARSLFS.

This clonotype was seen more than once but under ten times. A single base separates this from a much larger clone, so it may be a read error. The chain carries TRBV29-1 and TRBJ1-2; D gene ambiguous. This CDR3 has 11 amino acids. Germline CDR1 and CDR2: SQVTM and ANQGSEA. CDR3 sequence reads: CSVVVWNGYAF. As DNA, the CDR3 is TGCAGCGTCGTGGTCTGGAATGGCTACGCCTTC.

The V gene is TRBV7-8, the J gene TRBJ1-4; a weak D match, TRBD1 (6 bases). Germline-derived CDR1 and CDR2 are SGHVS and FQNEAQ. This CDR3 region has 15 residues. The ends were cut back, 6 bases at V and 5 bases at J, with 16 bases in the middle. The CDR3 loop is CASSATGQRNEKLFF. The DNA of the CDR3 is TGTGCCAGCAGTGCTACAGGGCAACGGAATGAAAAACTGTTTTTT.

J is TRBJ2-3 and V is TRBV7-9, with D possibly TRBD1 on 6 matching bases. The germline V gene encodes CDR1 SEHNR and CDR2 FQNEAQ (reference sequence). The CDR3 loop spans 15 amino acids. Trimming cost V 5 bases and J 3 bases, with 15 bases left between them. The CDR3 protein is CASSARTAHTDTQYF. In nucleotides, the CDR3 is TGTGCCAGCAGCGCCCGGACAGCACATACAGATACGCAGTATTTT.

This clonotype showed up just a few times. The chain couples TRBV5-1 to TRBJ2-5; 7 nucleotides line up with TRBD1. The CDR3 consists of 14 residues. J gave up 3 bases and V 4 bases, and 6 bases lay outside the gene matches. CDR1 and CDR2 (germline): SGHRS, YFSETQ. The CDR3 protein is CASSQQGQEETQYF. For the CDR3, the DNA is TGCGCCAGCAGCCAACAGGGGCAGGAAGAGACCCAGTACTTC.

The chain recombines TRBV7-9 with TRBJ2-1; 9 bases align to TRBD2. The germline V gene encodes CDR1 SEHNR and CDR2 FQNEAQ (reference sequence). Trimming cost V 5 bases and J 12 bases; bases outside gene matches: 14. The CDR3 is made up of 15 amino acids. CDR3 DNA sequence: TGTGCCAGCAGCCACGATAGCGGGGGCACAGATACGCAGTTCTTC. Encoded protein: CASSHDSGGTDTQFF. The variable domain in full, with the rest retrieved from reference TRBV7-9 and TRBJ2-1, is DTGVSQNPRHKITKRGQNVTFRCDPISEHNRLYWYRQTLGQGPEFLTYFQNEAQLEKSRLLSDRFSAERPKGSFSTLEIQRTEQGDSAMYLCASSHDSGGTDTQFFGPGTRLTVL.

This chain links TRBV9 with TRBJ1-6, with D possibly being TRBD1 (5 bases). V was pared by 2 bases and J by 6 bases, with 9 bases between. Germline lookup yields CDR1 SGDLS and CDR2 YYNGEE. This CDR3 comprises 14 residues. CDR3 protein: CASSVLGGNSPLHF. CDR3 bases: TGTGCCAGCAGCGTCCTTGGGGGTAATTCACCCCTCCACTTT. Drawing the rest from reference TRBV9 and TRBJ1-6, the complete variable domain is DSGVTQTPKHLITATGQRVTLRCSPRSGDLSVYWYQQSLDQGLQFLIQYYNGEERAKGNILERFSAQQFPDLHSELNLSSLELGDSALYFCASSVLGGNSPLHFGNGTRLTVT.

J is TRBJ2-7 and V is TRBV20-1; D possibly uses TRBD1 or TRBD2 (6 bases each). The V gene's germline CDR1 is DFQATT and CDR2 SNEGSKA (reference sequence). V was cut by 3 bases and J by 4 bases, with 10 bases left in between. The CDR3 consists of 12 residues. The CDR3 loop reads CSARGGQYEQYF. For the CDR3, the DNA is TGCAGTGCTAGGGGGGGCCAATACGAGCAGTACTTC.

About this clonotype itself: One end of the junction varies from germline; a read error may be responsible. The chain has TRBV7-9 and TRBJ2-1; TRBD1 matches at 7 bases. The germline CDR1 and CDR2 sequences are SEHNR and FQNEAQ (reference sequence). The CDR3 extends over 13 amino acids. CDR3 nucleotide sequence: TGTGCTAGCAGCCGGGACAGAAAGGACGAGCAGTTCTTC. Translation gives CASSRDRKDEQFF. The entire variable domain, with the rest obtained from reference TRBV7-9 and TRBJ2-1, is as follows: DTGVSQNPRHKITKRGQNVTFRCDPISEHNRLYWYRQTLGQGPEFLTYFQNEAQLEKSRLLSDRFSAERPKGSFSTLEIQRTEQGDSAMYLCASSRDRKDEQFFGPGTRLTVL.

This clonotype was counted ten times or more. CDR3 DNA: TGTGCCAGCAGCCCGGACAGGGGCGAAAATCAGCCCCAGCATTTT. This codes for CASSPDRGENQPQHF. The chain joins TRBV5-4 to TRBJ1-5, with 9 bases aligning to TRBD1. The ends lost 4 bases at V and 4 bases at J; junction bases unmatched: 6. CDR1 is SGHNT, CDR2 YYREEE, per germline (reference sequence). The CDR3 is 15 residues long.

This clonotype was detected only once. The chain combines TRBV28 with TRBJ2-1; D is unclear. Germline V lookup: CDR1 MDHEN, CDR2 SYDVKM. The CDR3 covers 15 residues. V lost 5 bases and J 0 bases, leaving 11 bases between the germline ends. DNA for the CDR3: TGTGCCAGCAGTATGTATATTAGCTCCTACAATGAGCAGTTCTTC. Protein product: CASSMYISSYNEQFF. Complete variable domain (other parts from reference TRBV28 and TRBJ2-1): DVKVTQSSRYLVKRTGEKVFLECVQDMDHENMFWYRQDPGLGLRLIYFSYDVKMKEKGDIPEGYSVSREKKERFSLILESASTNQTSMYLCASSMYISSYNEQFFGPGTRLTVL.

This rearrangement joins TRBV5-4 to TRBJ1-2; tentatively, D is TRBD1 (5 bases). Germline V gene lookup returns CDR1 SGHNT and CDR2 YYREEE (reference sequence). V gave up 4 bases and J gave up 2 bases, with 12 bases separating them. The CDR3 spans 14 residues. The CDR3 loop reads CASSGLTANYGYTF. The CDR3 bases are TGTGCCAGCAGCGGTCTGACAGCGAACTATGGCTACACCTTC.

The chain recombines TRBV7-3 with TRBJ2-3; a possible D gene is TRBD2 (5 bases). Germline CDR1 SGHTA, CDR2 FQGTGA. The CDR3 length is 14 residues. Deletions cut 5 bases from V and 1 base from J, with 10 bases between. The DNA of the CDR3 is TGTGCCAGCAGCCCAGCCGGGGGCACAGATACGCAGTATTTT. This translates into CASSPAGGTDTQYF.

This clonotype was seen a few times. V gene TRBV14 combines with J gene TRBJ2-3, with D hard to call. CDR3 length equals 14 residues. V lost 3 bases, J lost 2 bases, and 9 bases lay in between. Germline V gene data show CDR1 as SGHDN and CDR2 as FVKESK. In nucleotides, the CDR3 is TGTGCCAGCAGCCAGCGACAAGTCACAGATACGCAGTATTTT. Translating gives CASSQRQVTDTQYF.

The chain recombines TRBV3-1 with TRBJ2-7; D gene unclear. CDR3 length equals 13 residues. The germline CDR1 and CDR2 sequences are LGHDT and YNNKEL (reference sequence). Trimming shortened V by 4 bases and J by 5 bases, and 12 bases separated the two germline ends. CDR3 protein: CASSPSAGNEQYF. The CDR3 DNA reads TGTGCCAGCAGCCCTTCAGCAGGTAACGAGCAGTACTTC.

The rearrangement links TRBV12-3 or TRBV12-4 to TRBJ1-1; tentatively, D is TRBD1 (6 bases). Trimming took off 6 bases at V and 1 base at J, with 12 bases between the two ends. The CDR3 consists of 14 residues. This chain's CDR3 is CASRHDRRNTEAFF. The CDR3 DNA reads as TGTGCCAGCAGGCACGACAGGCGGAACACTGAAGCTTTCTTT.

CDR3 coding DNA: TGTGCCAGCAGCCAAGAGAGCGGGGGCCCCTACGAGCAGTACTTC. This sequence encodes CASSQESGGPYEQYF. The chain employs TRBV7-8 and TRBJ2-7; 8 nucleotides agree with TRBD2. Germline lookup yields CDR1 SGHVS and CDR2 FQNEAQ. The CDR3 contains 15 residues. J lost 2 bases, V lost 5 bases, and 8 bases had no gene match.

The rearrangement links TRBV19 to TRBJ1-5; D is ambiguous. V lost 1 base and J lost 6, with 7 bases in between. This CDR3 region has 13 residues. Germline V CDR1 and CDR2: LNHDA, SQIVND (reference sequence). CDR3 nucleotides: TGTGCCAGTAGTATAGCCCGCCTTCAGCCCCAGCATTTT. As protein: CASSIARLQPQHF.

The chain uses TRBV6-5 and TRBJ1-6; 7 bases are a match to TRBD1. V lost 5 bases, J lost 4 bases, and 2 bases stayed unmatched. Germline loops: CDR1 MNHEY, CDR2 SVGAGI. This CDR3 spans 14 amino acids. The CDR3 here is CASSRQGYNSPLHF. The CDR3, as DNA: TGTGCCAGCAGTCGACAGGGATATAATTCACCCCTCCACTTT.